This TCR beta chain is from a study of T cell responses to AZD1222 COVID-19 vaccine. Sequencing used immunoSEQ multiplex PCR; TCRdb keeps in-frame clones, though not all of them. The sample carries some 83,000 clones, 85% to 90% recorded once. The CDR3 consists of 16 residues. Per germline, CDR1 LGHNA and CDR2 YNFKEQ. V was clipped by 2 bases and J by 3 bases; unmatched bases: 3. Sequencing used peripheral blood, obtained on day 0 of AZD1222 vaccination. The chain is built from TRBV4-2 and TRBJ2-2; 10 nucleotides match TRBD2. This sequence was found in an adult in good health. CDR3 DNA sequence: TGTGCCAGCAGCCAAAAAACTAGCGGGGACACCGGGGAGCTGTTTTTT. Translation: CASSQKTSGDTGELFF.